Listed below are T cell receptor beta chains from one sample, sequenced in a study of cytomegalovirus exposure and HLA in healthy donors. Some clones are missing from TCRdb's copy, which holds only in-frame ones; the method was immunoSEQ multiplex PCR. The sample yields approximately 150,000 clones, approximately 84% seen once. Sequenced: PBMCs. These receptors all come from a woman in her 40s in good health and CMV-seropositive. CDR3s include the opening cysteine and the closing phenylalanine or tryptophan. A D gene is named only where the DNA matches it firmly. A row's size may be missing; if present it is once, few, many or a size class.

v_gene	j_gene	abundance	d_gene	CDR3nt	CDR3aa
TRBV2	TRBJ2-5	NA	TRBD1	TGTGCCAGCAGTCGAACCGGGACAGGGCAAGAGACCCAGTACTTC	CASSRTGTGQETQYF
TRBV5-6	TRBJ1-4	NA	NA	TGTGCCAGCAGCTTGACGGGAGCTCAAGAAAAACTGTTTTTT	CASSLTGAQEKLFF
TRBV4-2	TRBJ1-5	NA	NA	TGTGCCAGCAGCCTGGAGAGAAATCAGCCCCAACATTTT	CASSLERNQPQHF
TRBV7-2	TRBJ2-5	NA	NA	TGTGCCAGCAGCTATCAGGGAAGTGAAGAGACCCAGTACTTC	CASSYQGSEETQYF
TRBV6-1	TRBJ2-5	many	NA	TGTGCCACCTCCGACCGGAGGCAGTGGGAGACCCAGTACTTC	CATSDRRQWETQYF
TRBV6-1	TRBJ1-1	NA	NA	TGTGCCAGTGGAGGGGCTAGGACTGAAGCTTTCTTT	CASGGARTEAFF
TRBV7-8	TRBJ2-5	NA	NA	TGTGCCAGCAGCCAACTGGGGGGACAGATTCAAGAGACCCAGTACTTC	CASSQLGGQIQETQYF
TRBV6-5	TRBJ1-1	once	NA	TGTGCCAGCAGTTACGGGCAGATGAACACTGAAGCTTTCTTT	CASSYGQMNTEAFF
TRBV21-1	TRBJ1-2	NA	NA	TGTGCCAGCATCGACCAGGGGTCGAATGGCTACACCTTC	CASIDQGSNGYTF
TRBV7-8	TRBJ1-2	NA	NA	TGTGCCAGCAGCTTAGGACAGAACTATGGCTACACCTTC	CASSLGQNYGYTF
TRBV19	TRBJ1-1	NA	TRBD1	TGTGCCAGTAGTATTGGACAGGGAAGGGTAGGTGAAGCTTTCTTT	CASSIGQGRVGEAFF
TRBV2	TRBJ2-3	NA	NA	TGTGCCAGCAGTCGGGACTCTACAGATACGCAGTATTTT	CASSRDSTDTQYF
TRBV30	TRBJ2-5	NA	NA	TGTGCCTGGAGTGTAGTGGCTTCGGAGACCCAGTACTTC	CAWSVVASETQYF
TRBV5-1	TRBJ2-5	NA	NA	TGCGCCAGCAGCTTGGAATCGGTGCGGGCGATCCCATTAGAGACCCAGTACTTC	CASSLESVRAIPLETQYF
TRBV5-1	TRBJ1-1	NA	NA	TGCGCCAGCAGCTTGGCAGGTGGCGACACTGAAGCTTTCTTT	CASSLAGGDTEAFF
TRBV9	TRBJ2-1	NA	TRBD2	TGTGCCAGCAGCACGGGGGGGGACAATGAGCAGTTCTTC	CASSTGGDNEQFF
TRBV6-1	TRBJ2-1	NA	NA	TGTGCCAGCATCGAAGTGTGGGGGGCCTACAATGAGCAGTTCTTC	CASIEVWGAYNEQFF
TRBV7-8	TRBJ1-3	NA	NA	TGTGCCAGCAGCTTAGCAGGGGGTGGAAACACCATATATTTT	CASSLAGGGNTIYF
TRBV28	TRBJ1-1	NA	NA	TGTGCCAGCAGAGCTTCGGCCCTAGGTGACACTGAAGCTTTCTTT	CASRASALGDTEAFF
TRBV5-1	TRBJ1-2	NA	TRBD1	TGCGCCAGCAGCGAGCAGGGTCAGGGGGCTAACTATGGCTACACCTTC	CASSEQGQGANYGYTF
TRBV2	TRBJ1-1	once	NA	TGTGCCAGCAGGGCCCGGGGTGCGAACACTGAAGCTTTCTTT	CASRARGANTEAFF
TRBV5-1	TRBJ2-6	NA	NA	TGCGCCAGCAGCGTCAACAGGGCTGGGGCCAACGTCCTGACTTTC	CASSVNRAGANVLTF
TRBV15	TRBJ1-2	NA	NA	TGTGCCACTTCCCAAGGGGGTGCGGACTATGGCTACACCTTC	CATSQGGADYGYTF
TRBV9	TRBJ2-1	NA	NA	TGTGCCAGCAGCGTAGGACTCGAATACAATGAGCAGTTCTTC	CASSVGLEYNEQFF
TRBV6-5	TRBJ2-4	once	NA	TGTGCCAGCAGTCGCGTTTGGGGAGCCAAAAACAGTCAGTACTTC	CASSRVWGAKNSQYF
TRBV5-1	TRBJ2-7	NA	TRBD1	TGCGCCAGCAGCTTAGAACCCGGGACAGTTAACGAGCAGTACTTC	CASSLEPGTVNEQYF
TRBV2	TRBJ2-7	few	NA	TGTGCCAGCAGTAAAGAAGAAAACGCCGGGGCCTACGAGCAGTACTTC	CASSKEENAGAYEQYF
TRBV2	TRBJ2-3	NA	TRBD1	TGTGCCAGCAGTTTGGGAGACAGGGCCACAGATACGCAGTATTTT	CASSLGDRATDTQYF